The rows below give T cell receptor beta chains drawn from one sample of a study of blood T cell dynamics during melanoma immunotherapy. Clones were read by immunoSEQ multiplex PCR, and TCRdb kept only the in-frame ones, dropping some. Of about 24,000 clones listed, roughly 87% were seen once; the top ten hold roughly 4.5%. The sample consisted of blood, taken from a patient treated with checkpoint blockade. The receptors stem from a human donor with melanoma. CDR3s include the opening cysteine and the closing phenylalanine or tryptophan. The D gene is left open where the match is weak. Expanded clones get a size class; other rows say once, few or many, or leave the size out.

CDR3nt,CDR3aa,abundance,d_gene,j_gene,v_gene
TGTGCCAGCAGTTACTCCCTTTGGGGCCCCAATGAGCAGTTCTTC,CASSYSLWGPNEQFF,-,-,TRBJ2-1,TRBV6-5
TGTGCCAGTGCCCTTACTCGGTTCAGGGCACAAGAGACCCAGTACTTC,CASALTRFRAQETQYF,-,-,TRBJ2-5,TRBV19
TGTGCCAGCAGCTTATCAGGGAACACTGAAGCTTTCTTT,CASSLSGNTEAFF,-,-,TRBJ1-1,TRBV7-9
TGTGCCACCAGCAGAGATCGGTCCTCAGGGTCTGGCTACACCTTC,CATSRDRSSGSGYTF,-,-,TRBJ1-2,TRBV15
TGTGCCAGCAGCCGGACAGGGGCTATCGGAGACACTGAAGCTTTCTTT,CASSRTGAIGDTEAFF,-,TRBD1,TRBJ1-1,TRBV7-9
TGTGCCAGCAGCGTAGGACCCCAAGAGACCCAGTACTTC,CASSVGPQETQYF,-,-,TRBJ2-5,TRBV9
TGTGCCAGCAGTTCAACAGGGCAGGCCTATGGCTACACCTTC,CASSSTGQAYGYTF,-,-,TRBJ1-2,TRBV28
TGTGCCAGCAGTTTCTTACTAGCGGGAATCTACAATGAGCAGTTCTTC,CASSFLLAGIYNEQFF,-,TRBD2,TRBJ2-1,TRBV27
TGTGCCAGCAGTGATATACAGGGAGGGGAAAAACTGTTTTTT,CASSDIQGGEKLFF,-,-,TRBJ1-4,TRBV27
TGTGCCAGCAGTTCCGGGAGTTTGGAAGCTTTCTTT,CASSSGSLEAFF,-,-,TRBJ1-1,TRBV6-6
TGTGCCAGCAGTGACTCGTCACAGGGGGCTGGCAATGAGCAGTTCTTC,CASSDSSQGAGNEQFF,-,TRBD1,TRBJ2-1,TRBV6-4
TGCAGCGTTGAACCCGGGACTGGCTCCTACAATGAGCAGTTCTTC,CSVEPGTGSYNEQFF,-,-,TRBJ2-1,TRBV29-1
TGTGCCAGCAGGTACCCGGTAAGGGGGCGTCGCACTGAAGCTTTCTTT,CASRYPVRGRRTEAFF,-,TRBD1,TRBJ1-1,TRBV6-5
TGTGCCAGCAGCCAAGCGCAGGGGGCGGGGACTAGCGGAACCTACGAGCAGTACTTC,CASSQAQGAGTSGTYEQYF,-,TRBD2,TRBJ2-7,TRBV4-2
TGCGCCAGCAGCTTCTCAGGCGGGGACTATGGCTACACCTTC,CASSFSGGDYGYTF,-,-,TRBJ1-2,TRBV5-1
TGTGCCAGCAGCTTCCTTCCGATAGGCCCCGAAGAGACCCAGTACTTC,CASSFLPIGPEETQYF,-,-,TRBJ2-5,TRBV7-8
TGTGCCACCCAGATACAGGGTCCCTACGAGCAGTACTTC,CATQIQGPYEQYF,-,-,TRBJ2-7,TRBV28
TGCAGCGTTGAAGATGCTGGAGGGAGAGATACGCAGTATTTT,CSVEDAGGRDTQYF,-,-,TRBJ2-3,TRBV29-1
TGTGCCAGTAGTGAAGTAAGACAGGGCGGCTCCTACGAGCAGTACTTC,CASSEVRQGGSYEQYF,once,TRBD1,TRBJ2-7,TRBV19
TGCGCCAGCAGCTCCGGACAGGTTCCCTACAATGAGCAGTTCTTC,CASSSGQVPYNEQFF,-,TRBD1,TRBJ2-1,TRBV5-1
TGTGCCAGCAGCCGGACGACAGCGGGAGTACAAGAGCAGTACTTC,CASSRTTAGVQEQYF,medium-sized,TRBD2,TRBJ2-7,TRBV7-9
TGTGCCAGCAGCTTATATGATTCTTCAGGGGAAGCTTTCTTT,CASSLYDSSGEAFF,-,-,TRBJ1-1,TRBV7-9
TGTGCCAGCAGCCCCCGCAAGACAGGGAGATACGAGCAGTACTTC,CASSPRKTGRYEQYF,-,TRBD1,TRBJ2-7,TRBV13
TGTGCCAGTAGTAGTAGCGGGAGCTCCTACGAGCAGTACTTC,CASSSSGSSYEQYF,-,TRBD2,TRBJ2-7,TRBV19
TGCAGTGCTGTTAGGGAGGCTCAGTACTTC,CSAVREAQYF,-,-,TRBJ2-4,TRBV20-1
TGCGCCAGCAGCTTGGGGACAGGGGGCGGCGAGACCCAGTACTTC,CASSLGTGGGETQYF,once,TRBD1,TRBJ2-5,TRBV5-1
TGTGCCAGCAGGGGGACTCGGACGGGCTCCTCTGGAAACACCATATATTTT,CASRGTRTGSSGNTIYF,once,-,TRBJ1-3,TRBV27
TGTGCCAGCAGCCTATCCGCCGGGGCAGATGGCTACACCTTC,CASSLSAGADGYTF,once,-,TRBJ1-2,TRBV7-6
TGTGCCATCAGTGAGTCGGGGACGAGGGAGAGGCAAAACATTCAGTACTTC,CAISESGTRERQNIQYF,-,-,TRBJ2-4,TRBV10-3
TGTGCCAGCAGTGAACCTGACCGGGCGGGAGAGGTGAATGAGCAGTTCTTC,CASSEPDRAGEVNEQFF,-,TRBD2,TRBJ2-1,TRBV6-1
TGTGCCAGCGTCGACAGACTTTACGAGCAGTACTTC,CASVDRLYEQYF,-,-,TRBJ2-7,TRBV6-1
TGTGCCAGCAGTGAAGCTTTCACGGGAGCTTATGAAAAACTGTTTTTT,CASSEAFTGAYEKLFF,-,-,TRBJ1-4,TRBV2
TGTGCCAGCAGCCCTAGGGAGAAGCGGGCCGCCTACAATGAGCAGTTCTTC,CASSPREKRAAYNEQFF,large,-,TRBJ2-1,TRBV7-9
TGTGCCAGCAGCGCGACTAGCGGGAGTCACGGGGCCAACGTCCTGACTTTC,CASSATSGSHGANVLTF,-,TRBD2,TRBJ2-6,TRBV5-4
TGTGCCAGCAGTTTTGACGGGAGCCACGAGCAGTACTTC,CASSFDGSHEQYF,-,-,TRBJ2-7,TRBV27
TGTGCCAGCAGCTATATTGGGACGCGGGTTTCACCCCTCCACTTT,CASSYIGTRVSPLHF,-,-,TRBJ1-6,TRBV5-6
TGTGCCAGCAGAATGGGGGTAGCGGGGGCAATGAGGAGCTCCTACAATGAGCAGTTCTTC,CASRMGVAGAMRSSYNEQFF,-,TRBD2,TRBJ2-1,TRBV5-4
TGTGCCAGCAGTGAGACCGGGACAGGGTCGTACGAGCAGTACTTC,CASSETGTGSYEQYF,-,TRBD1,TRBJ2-7,TRBV6-1
TGCAGCGTTCGTGCGGGACCCTACGAGCAGTACTTC,CSVRAGPYEQYF,-,-,TRBJ2-7,TRBV29-1
TGTGCCAGTAGTATCTGGCCCCCGGGGAGGACTAATGAAAAACTGTTTTTT,CASSIWPPGRTNEKLFF,few,-,TRBJ1-4,TRBV19
TGTGCCAGCATGATAAGACAGCCCAATGAGCAGTTCTTC,CASMIRQPNEQFF,-,-,TRBJ2-1,TRBV6-1
TGTGCCACCAGCAGAGATCCCGCAGGGAAGGGCTACACCTTC,CATSRDPAGKGYTF,-,-,TRBJ1-2,TRBV15